The clone carrying this T cell receptor beta chain has only a few counts. The antigen remains unidentified. This sample was included in a study of T cells after yellow fever vaccination. Study details: When fractions had low cell numbers, they were prepared with SMART-Seq v4 Ultra Low Input.

5'RACE template switching produced TCR cDNA carrying a universal primer site and UMIs. MiXCR, applied by TCRdb to the 5' RACE reads, yields one record per CDR3 protein. The sample has a few hundred thousand distinct CDR3 sequences; around 7.3% are singletons. Study-wide results and caveats: A small proportion of clonotypes was detected in both the CD4 and CD8 compartments. Weaker overall was a secondary response that nonetheless peaked faster, on day 5 versus 15.

The source was PBMCs, collected about 49 days after the first yellow fever vaccination. This TCR was recovered from a man aged 18 to 35 who received the YFV17D yellow fever vaccine.

In DNA form, the CDR3 reads TGCAGTGCTGCGATTGGTTCGGATCAGCCCCAGCATTTT. It specifies CSAAIGSDQPQHF. This chain links TRBV20-1 with TRBJ1-5; D is unresolved. Trimming pared 5 bases from V and 5 bases from J, leaving 13 bases between. The CDR3 covers 13 residues. CDR1 is DFQATT, CDR2 SNEGSKA, per germline (reference sequence).